These 20 T cell receptor beta chains came from one sample sequenced in a study of blood T cell repertoires in COVID-19. Produced via immunoSEQ multiplex PCR; TCRdb's table is partial and in-frame only. This sample has 100,000 to 150,000 clones; 80% to 90% occur once, and the top ten carry roughly a quarter. The sample consisted of peripheral blood. Receptors originate from a man between 65 and 80 years old with active or convalescent COVID-19.

The chain combines TRBV6-1 with TRBJ2-7; weak D call: TRBD1 (5 bases). The ends were cut back, 3 bases at V and 9 bases at J, with 15 bases in the middle. Germline loops: CDR1 MNHNS, CDR2 SASEGT. The CDR3 spans 13 residues. CDR3 bases: TGTGCCAGCAGTGACAGGGATACTACGAGGCAGTACTTC. Its translation is CASSDRDTTRQYF.

V and J are TRBV19 and TRBJ1-4; D not resolved. This CDR3 contains 16 residues. From germline, CDR1 is LNHDA and CDR2 SQIVND (reference sequence). Trimming pared 4 bases from V and 3 bases from J, leaving 15 bases between. The CDR3 reads CASSRARKAPNEKLFF. CDR3 in DNA: TGTGCCAGTAGTAGGGCCCGGAAGGCGCCTAATGAAAAACTGTTTTTT.

The chain joins TRBV9 to TRBJ2-7; TRBD2 is a possible D gene (5 bases). Germline V CDR1 and CDR2: SGDLS, YYNGEE. V was cut by 4 bases and J by 6 bases, with 17 bases left in between. The length of the CDR3 is 14 residues. As DNA, the CDR3 is TGTGCCAGCAGCCCCGGAGGTGTGGGATCCGAGCAGTACTTC. Amino acids: CASSPGGVGSEQYF.

The CDR3 coding sequence is TGTGCCAGCTGTGGACAGGAGAACACTGAAGCTTTCTTT. Translation gives CASCGQENTEAFF. The rearrangement joins TRBV2 to TRBJ1-1; 7 bases fit TRBD1. CDR3 size: 13 residues. V was pared by 8 bases and J by 1 base, with 4 bases of the junction left unmatched. Germline loops: CDR1 SNHLY, CDR2 FYNNEI.

V is TRBV4-2 and J is TRBJ2-1; a possible D gene is TRBD2 (6 bases). CDR1 is LGHNA and CDR2 is YNFKEQ in the germline V gene. V was trimmed by 2 bases and J by 6 bases, leaving 14 bases between them. The CDR3 runs 15 residues. CDR3 amino acids: CASSQSPGGFNEQFF. The CDR3 bases are TGTGCCAGCAGCCAATCCCCCGGGGGTTTCAATGAGCAGTTCTTC.

This rearrangement joins TRBV20-1 to TRBJ2-3; TRBD2 matches at 9 bases. V gave up 3 bases and J gave up 4 bases; unmatched junction bases: 11. The CDR3 totals 16 residues. The germline V gene has CDR1 DFQATT and CDR2 SNEGSKA (reference sequence). The CDR3 bases are TGCAGTGCTAGTCCCTTTATCGCGGGAGGGTCAGATACGCAGTATTTT. Its translation is CSASPFIAGGSDTQYF.

The sample holds a few counts of this clone. This chain uses TRBV28 with TRBJ1-1; the match to TRBD1 covers 8 bases. Unmatched junction bases numbered 7, after V lost 6 bases and J lost 1 base. Germline V gives CDR1 MDHEN, CDR2 SYDVKM. The CDR3 contains 15 residues. This chain's CDR3 is CASRTTGAGNTEAFF. CDR3 bases: TGTGCCAGCAGGACGACAGGGGCGGGGAACACTGAAGCTTTCTTT. Full variable domain (remainder filled in from reference TRBV28 and TRBJ1-1): DVKVTQSSRYLVKRTGEKVFLECVQDMDHENMFWYRQDPGLGLRLIYFSYDVKMKEKGDIPEGYSVSREKKERFSLILESASTNQTSMYLCASRTTGAGNTEAFFGQGTRLTVV.

J is TRBJ2-2 and V is TRBV4-1; 12 positions agree with TRBD2. Germline values: CDR1 MGHRA, CDR2 YSYEKL. V shed 4 bases and J 6 bases; nucleotides not matched to a gene: 9. The CDR3 length is 17 residues. The CDR3 bases are TGCGCCAGCAGCCCTATCAAGACTAGCGGGAGCGCCGGGGAGCTGTTTTTT. Translated: CASSPIKTSGSAGELFF.

The genes are TRBV28 and TRBJ2-3, with D perhaps matching TRBD1 (6 bases). V gave up 6 bases and J gave up 0 bases, with 13 bases separating them. The germline V gene has CDR1 MDHEN and CDR2 SYDVKM. The CDR3 length is 15 residues. The CDR3 sequence: CASSEIRGSTDTQYF. The CDR3 bases are TGTGCCAGCAGCGAAATCAGGGGTAGCACAGATACGCAGTATTTT.

The gene calls are TRBV16 and TRBJ1-5; no firm D call. V lost 2 bases and J 4 bases, leaving 9 bases between the germline ends. The CDR3 is made up of 14 amino acids. Per the germline V gene, CDR1 is KGHSY and CDR2 is FQNENV. CDR3 DNA sequence: TGTGCCAGCAGCCAAGGGCGGGTGAATCAGCCCCAGCATTTT. Its translation is CASSQGRVNQPQHF.

The chain links TRBV6-6 to TRBJ1-2; D uncertain. The germline CDR1 and CDR2 sequences are MNHNY and SVGAGI (reference sequence). Trimming removed 0 bases from V and 1 base from J, with 12 bases in between. The CDR3 is 16 residues long. The CDR3 region is CASSYSNLGSNYGYTF. CDR3 coding DNA: TGTGCCAGCAGTTACTCGAATCTAGGCAGTAACTATGGCTACACCTTC.

This clone was observed a single time. The rearrangement uses TRBV9 and TRBJ2-7; TRBD1 aligns across 8 bases. The germline CDR1 and CDR2 sequences are SGDLS and YYNGEE. J gave up 3 bases and V 3 bases, and 8 bases lay outside the gene matches. The CDR3 loop spans 15 amino acids. CDR3 DNA sequence: TGTGCCAGCAGCGCGACAGGGGCCAACTACTACGAGCAGTACTTC. Translation: CASSATGANYYEQYF.

This chain joins TRBV5-1 and TRBJ2-2; possibly TRBD2 for D (6 bases). This CDR3 region has 15 residues. The germline V gene encodes CDR1 SGHRS and CDR2 YFSETQ. V lost 0 bases, J lost 1 base, and 7 bases lay in between. In DNA form, the CDR3 reads TGCGCCAGCAGCTTGGGACTAGAGAACACCGGGGAGCTGTTTTTT. Translation: CASSLGLENTGELFF.

The chain has TRBV3-1 (or the pseudogene TRBV3-2) and TRBJ2-3; D gene ambiguous. CDR3 size: 13 residues. V shed 4 bases and J shed 2 bases, with 7 bases lying between them. Germline V gene sequence: CDR1 LGHDT, CDR2 YNNKEL (reference sequence). CDR3 sequence reads: CASSPTYTDTQYF. CDR3 in DNA: TGTGCCAGCAGCCCCACTTACACAGATACGCAGTATTTT.

This clone showed up just a few times. The J gene is TRBJ2-1, the V gene TRBV18, with 15 bases lining up with TRBD2. This CDR3 is built from 18 residues. Germline V lookup: CDR1 KGHSH, CDR2 LQKENI. V was pared by 2 bases and J by 0 bases, with 2 bases of the junction left unmatched. Here the CDR3 DNA reads TGTGCCAGCTCACCAGCGGGACTAGCGGGGGGCTCCTACAATGAGCAGTTCTTC. It encodes CASSPAGLAGGSYNEQFF. The whole variable domain, remainder taken from reference TRBV18 and TRBJ2-1, is NAGVMQNPRHLVRRRGQEARLRCSPMKGHSHVYWYRQLPEEGLKFMVYLQKENIIDESGMPKERFSAEFPKEGPSILRIQQVVRGDSAAYFCASSPAGLAGGSYNEQFFGPGTRLTVL.

This chain connects TRBV28 to TRBJ2-3, with 8 bases fitting TRBD2. With V trimmed by 5 bases and J by 3 bases, 10 bases remained unmatched. The germline V gene encodes CDR1 MDHEN and CDR2 SYDVKM. The CDR3 is made up of 16 amino acids. CDR3 bases: TGTGCCAGCAGTGCCCCCTTCGGGAGGGGGACAGATACGCAGTATTTT. Protein: CASSAPFGRGTDTQYF.

The chain couples TRBV28 to TRBJ1-5; D gene ambiguous. The CDR3 loop spans 13 amino acids. Germline V gene data show CDR1 as MDHEN and CDR2 as SYDVKM. With 8 bases removed from V and 2 bases from J, the gap between germline ends came to 10 bases. CDR3 sequence reads: CASGRVGNQPQHF. The DNA of the CDR3 is TGTGCCAGCGGGAGGGTGGGCAATCAGCCCCAGCATTTT.

The chain employs TRBV19 and TRBJ2-3; D is undetermined. This CDR3 has 15 amino acids. The germline V gene encodes CDR1 LNHDA and CDR2 SQIVND (reference sequence). Deletions cut 8 bases from V and 5 bases from J, with 20 bases between. The CDR3 bases are TGTGCCAGTTCCCGCGCAGCAACAGTAGGAGATACGCAGTATTTT. Amino acid sequence: CASSRAATVGDTQYF.

This clone was detected only a few times. This sequence joins TRBV11-1 and TRBJ2-1; D perhaps matches TRBD1 (5 bases). V was trimmed by 1 base and J by 0 bases, leaving 7 bases between them. The CDR3 has 15 amino acids. Germline V CDR1 and CDR2: SGHAT, FQDESV (reference sequence). For the CDR3, the DNA is TGTGCCAGCAGCTTAGACAGGAGCTCCTACAATGAGCAGTTCTTC. Translated: CASSLDRSSYNEQFF.

The genes are TRBV27 and TRBJ1-4; tentative D call: TRBD1 (5 bases). V was cut by 5 bases and J by 2 bases, with 15 bases left in between. Germline values: CDR1 MNHEY, CDR2 SMNVEV (reference sequence). The CDR3 is made up of 16 amino acids. Here the CDR3 DNA reads TGTGCCAGCAGTCTGAGACAGCCTGGGACTAATGAAAAACTGTTTTTT. This gives the protein CASSLRQPGTNEKLFF. The full variable domain, with the rest looked up from reference TRBV27 and TRBJ1-4, is EAQVTQNPRYLITVTGKKLTVTCSQNMNHEYMSWYRQDPGLGLRQIYYSMNVEVTDKGDVPEGYKVSRKEKRNFPLILESPSPNQTSLYFCASSLRQPGTNEKLFFGSGTQLSVL.